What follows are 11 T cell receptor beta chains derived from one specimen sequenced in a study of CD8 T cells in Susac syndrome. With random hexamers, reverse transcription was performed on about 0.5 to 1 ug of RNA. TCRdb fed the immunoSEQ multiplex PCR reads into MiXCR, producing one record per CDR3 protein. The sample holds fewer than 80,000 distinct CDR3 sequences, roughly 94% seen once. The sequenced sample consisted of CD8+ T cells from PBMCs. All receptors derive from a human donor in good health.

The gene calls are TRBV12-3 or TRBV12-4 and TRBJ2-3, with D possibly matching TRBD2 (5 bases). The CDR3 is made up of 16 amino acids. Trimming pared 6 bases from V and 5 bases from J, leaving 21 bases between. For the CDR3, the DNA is TGTGCCAGCAGCCTTAGTCAGGATCTAGCCGGAGATACGCAGTATTTT. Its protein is CASSLSQDLAGDTQYF.

In nucleotides, the CDR3 is TGCAGCGCCATGAATCGAGAGGGAGGTGTACAAGAGACCCAGTACTTC. Amino acid sequence: CSAMNREGGVQETQYF. V gene TRBV29-1 combines with J gene TRBJ2-5, with D possibly being TRBD2 (6 bases). CDR3 length equals 16 residues. CDR1 SQVTM and CDR2 ANQGSEA come from the germline V gene. V lost 7 bases and J 2 bases, leaving 23 bases between the germline ends.

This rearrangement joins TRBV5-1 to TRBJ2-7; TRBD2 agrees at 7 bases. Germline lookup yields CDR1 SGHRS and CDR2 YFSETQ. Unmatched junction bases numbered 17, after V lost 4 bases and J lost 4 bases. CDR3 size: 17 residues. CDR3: CASSPPSAGVRNYEQYF. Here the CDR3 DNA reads TGCGCCAGCAGCCCTCCCTCGGCGGGGGTTAGAAATTACGAGCAGTACTTC.

In nucleotides, the CDR3 is TGTGCCAGCAGCCAAGATTGGGGGGCGTCCACAGATACGCAGTATTTT. This translates into CASSQDWGASTDTQYF. The chain employs TRBV14 and TRBJ2-3, with D perhaps being TRBD1 or TRBD2 (6 bases each). Trimming cost V 0 bases and J 2 bases, with 12 bases left between them. The germline V gene has CDR1 SGHDN and CDR2 FVKESK. CDR3 length: 16 amino acids. Full variable domain (missing parts from reference TRBV14 and TRBJ2-3): EAGVTQFPSHSVIEKGQTVTLRCDPISGHDNLYWYRRVMGKEIKFLLHFVKESKQDESGMPNNRFLAERTGGTYSTLKVQPAELEDSGVYFCASSQDWGASTDTQYFGPGTRLTVL.

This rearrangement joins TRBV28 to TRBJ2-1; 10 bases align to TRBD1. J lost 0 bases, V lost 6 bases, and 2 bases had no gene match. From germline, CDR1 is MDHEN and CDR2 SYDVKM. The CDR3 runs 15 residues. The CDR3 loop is CASSRTGGSYNEQFF. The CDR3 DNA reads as TGTGCCAGCAGCAGGACAGGGGGCTCCTACAATGAGCAGTTCTTC.

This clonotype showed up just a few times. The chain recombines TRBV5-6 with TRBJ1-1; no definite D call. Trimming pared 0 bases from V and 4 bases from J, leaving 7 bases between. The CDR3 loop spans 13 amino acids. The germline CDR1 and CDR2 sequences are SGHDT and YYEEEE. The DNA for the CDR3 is TGTGCCAGCAGCTTGGGTCGCGGCACTGAAGCTTTCTTT. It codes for CASSLGRGTEAFF.

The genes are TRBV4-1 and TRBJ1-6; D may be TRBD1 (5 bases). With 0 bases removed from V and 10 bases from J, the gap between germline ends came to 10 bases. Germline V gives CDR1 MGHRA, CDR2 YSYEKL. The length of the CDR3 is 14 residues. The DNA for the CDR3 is TGCGCCAGCAGCCAAGAGGGGGAATGGTCACCCCTCCACTTT. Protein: CASSQEGEWSPLHF.

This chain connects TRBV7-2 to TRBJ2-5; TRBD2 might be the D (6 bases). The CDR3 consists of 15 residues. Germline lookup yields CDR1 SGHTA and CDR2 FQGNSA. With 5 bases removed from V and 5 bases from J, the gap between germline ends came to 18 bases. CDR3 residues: CASSPVGGILETQYF. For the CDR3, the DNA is TGTGCCAGCAGCCCCGTGGGGGGAATTCTTGAGACCCAGTACTTC.

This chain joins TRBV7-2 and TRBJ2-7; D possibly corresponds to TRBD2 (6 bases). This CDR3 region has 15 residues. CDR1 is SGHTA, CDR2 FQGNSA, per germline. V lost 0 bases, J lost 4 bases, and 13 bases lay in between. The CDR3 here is CASSLARDFSYEQYF. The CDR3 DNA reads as TGTGCCAGCAGCTTAGCGCGGGACTTCTCTTACGAGCAGTACTTC.

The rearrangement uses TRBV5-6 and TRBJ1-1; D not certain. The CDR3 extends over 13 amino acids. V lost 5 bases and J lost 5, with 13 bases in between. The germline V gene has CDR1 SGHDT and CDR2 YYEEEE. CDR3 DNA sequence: TGTGCCAGCAGTACGGCTGGAGGGACTGAAGCTTTCTTT. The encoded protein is CASSTAGGTEAFF.

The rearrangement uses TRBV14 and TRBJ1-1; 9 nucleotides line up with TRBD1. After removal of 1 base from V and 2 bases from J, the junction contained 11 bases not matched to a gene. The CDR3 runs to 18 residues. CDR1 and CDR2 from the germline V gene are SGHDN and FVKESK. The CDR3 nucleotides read TGTGCCAGCAGCCAAGGAACAGGGGGCTCCTACCTTAACACTGAAGCTTTCTTT. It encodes CASSQGTGGSYLNTEAFF.